The present T cell receptor beta chain was sequenced within a study of OX40 agonist ivuxolimab in advanced cancers. The study in broad terms: Ivuxolimab, which targeted the costimulatory receptor OX40 (CD134), was an agonistic, fully human IgG2 monoclonal antibody. Intravenous ivuxolimab was administered to patients every 2 weeks at six dose levels: 0.01, 0.1, 0.3, 1.5, 3 and 10 mg/kg. Peripheral TCRbeta sequencing was intended to test whether TCR sequence diversity was altered and clonal T-cell expansion was caused by ivuxolimab. In the dose-escalation cohort, 82.7% of patients were male, and the mean age was approximately 64 years, with a range of 23 to 79. Patients were allowed to have had prior anti-PD-1, anti-PD-L1 or anti-CTLA-4 therapy, and roughly 40% of the dose-escalation patients had previously received checkpoint inhibitors. Among the roughly 54 dose-escalation patients, 19 had hepatocellular carcinoma, roughly 15 melanoma, 9 renal cell carcinoma and 9 head and neck cancer. The paper reports the monotherapy dose-escalation portion (N = 52 patients) of the phase I ivuxolimab trial. Partial responses occurred in three dose-escalation patients, of whom one had hepatocellular carcinoma and two had cutaneous melanoma. Overall results and qualifications from the work: After ivuxolimab, CD8+ T cells had more expanded clones than CD4+ T cells on average. Antigen specificity was not determined for the clonally expanded peripheral T cells. Clonal expansion of both CD4+ and CD8+ blood T cells was observed from baseline to week 6 at doses 0.1 to 3.0 mg/kg. Low levels of normalized T-cell clonal expansion were also shown by some nonresponding patients. In the 0.1-3.0 mg/kg groups, partial responders had among the lowest normalized peripheral clonal expansion, particularly in CD8+ T cells.

Germline trimming: 6 bases from V, 6 bases from J; junction bases outside gene matches: 8. The germline V gene (reference sequence) yields LNHNV for CDR1 and YYDKDF for CDR2. Including the terminal cysteine and phenylalanine, the CDR3 comprises 15 residues. Only CDR3 DNA is held: 45 bases, read in frame from base 1. Patients with a history of autoimmune disease or receiving systemic immunosuppression were excluded from the trial. Peripheral blood for TCR sequencing was collected from all dose cohorts at baseline, on cycle 4 day 1, and on cycle 7 day 1. Samples were obtained from an open-label, multicenter, first-in-human phase I dose-escalation trial of ivuxolimab. Adults with locally advanced or metastatic melanoma, renal cell, hepatocellular, or head and neck squamous cell carcinoma were enrolled in the trial. Before TCR sequencing, CD4+ T cells and CD8+ T cells from peripheral blood were sorted into separate populations.

Remarks on this clone: Its antigen has not been determined. Per-nucleotide qualities are absent, and no much larger clonotype sits a single base away.

For sequencing of the TCRbeta CDR3 region, genomic DNA was extracted from the sorted cells. The immunoSEQ Assay was used to sequence the TCRbeta CDR3 regions. Entries here come from immuneACCESS through TCRdb and include only in-frame sequences with V and J called. Some clones fail to appear in such tables; in the studies checked, an unresolved V gene covers under half of the shortfall, and the cause of the remainder is unknown. The sample table holds about 67,000 clones, of which around 81% were seen once. The ten biggest clones cover under 9.5% of the sample. This chain is built from TRBV15 and TRBJ1-6; 7 of the junction bases match TRBD1. The clonotype was recovered from an adult with an advanced solid tumor such as melanoma, head and neck, liver or kidney cancer. The source material was CD4+ or CD8+ T cells sorted from blood, sampled in a trial of the OX40 agonist ivuxolimab. The DNA sequence is TGTGCCACCAGTCTAGACAGGGCTGCTAATTCACCCCTCCACTTT. This translates into CATSLDRAANSPLHF.